Reported below is one T cell receptor (beta chain). Its cognate antigen has yet to be identified. Base qualities are not recorded, but no much larger clone differs from it by a single base. The entry originates in a study of control samples from healthy donors and cancer patients (dated by TCRdb to between 2020 and 2021). Receptor libraries were prepared by the immunoSEQ multiplex PCR assay. What TCRdb holds here is the immuneACCESS table cut down to in-frame rearrangements. Part of the clones is not present; checked against another copy, under half of the missing clones reflect an unresolved V gene, and the others are unexplained. This sample is represented by 130,000 or so clones; 80% to 95% of them were singletons. The biggest ten clones account for around 6% of the sample. The TCR was taken from a man aged 18-30 years in good health. The material sequenced was blood.

In nucleotides, the sequence is TGTGCCAGCAGCTTGGTAGCTAGCGGGGGGCTCGGGACCCAGTACTTC. This translates into CASSLVASGGLGTQYF. Recombination connected TRBV5-5 to TRBJ2-5, with 11 bases matching TRBD2. The V end gives up 0 bases and the J end 7 bases, leaving 8 bases in the junction not matched to a gene. Reading the germline V gene (reference sequence) gives CDR1 SGHKS and CDR2 YYEKEE. From the cysteine up to the phenylalanine, the CDR3 has a length of 16 residues. Only the CDR3 DNA stays, 48 bases, in frame from base 1.